The rows below give T cell receptor beta chains drawn from one sample of a study of blood T cell repertoires in COVID-19. The method was immunoSEQ multiplex PCR; TCRdb's version includes in-frame clones alone and lacks a portion of them. This table holds about 240,000 clones, about 80% found once. Sequences were obtained from peripheral blood. These receptors all stem from an elderly woman with acute or convalescent COVID-19. CDR3s include the opening cysteine and the closing phenylalanine or tryptophan. A D gene is named only where the DNA matches it firmly. Size is omitted from some rows. Given values are once, few, many or a class for expanded clones.

j_call	d_call	v_call	clone_size	cdr3_aa	cdr3_nt
TRBJ2-6	NA	TRBV2	NA	CASSGGSGANVLTF	TGTGCCAGCAGTGGAGGGTCTGGGGCCAACGTCCTGACTTTC
TRBJ2-3	TRBD2	TRBV5-1	once	CASSLAGGASDTQYF	TGCGCCAGCAGCTTGGCCGGGGGGGCCTCAGATACGCAGTATTTT
TRBJ2-2	NA	TRBV5-1	NA	CASSFGQPNTGELFF	TGCGCCAGCAGCTTCGGACAGCCGAACACCGGGGAGCTGTTTTTT
TRBJ2-5	NA	TRBV5-1	NA	CASSGGGQETQYF	TGCGCCAGCAGCGGTGGGGGGCAAGAGACCCAGTACTTC
TRBJ2-4	TRBD2	TRBV27	NA	CASSPPQGAGLAKNIQYF	TGTGCCAGCAGCCCACCGCAGGGAGCGGGGTTAGCCAAAAACATTCAGTACTTC
TRBJ1-1	NA	TRBV2	NA	CASSPPRGGRTEAFF	TGTGCCAGCAGTCCCCCCCGGGGGGGCCGTACTGAAGCTTTCTTT
TRBJ1-6	NA	TRBV12-3/TRBV12-4	NA	CASATARLSPLHF	TGTGCCAGCGCGACAGCCCGACTTTCACCCCTCCACTTT
TRBJ1-1	NA	TRBV11-2	NA	CASSLRGTEAFF	TGTGCCAGCAGCTTACGAGGGACTGAAGCTTTCTTT
TRBJ2-3	NA	TRBV7-2	NA	CASSPARGPADTQYF	TGTGCCAGCAGCCCCGCGCGGGGGCCCGCAGATACGCAGTATTTT
TRBJ2-1	NA	TRBV7-2	NA	CASSLVSPNNEQFF	TGTGCCAGCAGCTTAGTAAGCCCAAACAATGAGCAGTTCTTC
TRBJ2-5	TRBD2	TRBV30	once	CAWSDPSGTRETQYF	TGTGCCTGGAGTGATCCTAGCGGCACCAGGGAGACCCAGTACTTC
TRBJ1-1	NA	TRBV21-1	NA	CASSKGQDLNTEAFF	TGTGCCAGCAGCAAGGGACAGGACTTGAACACTGAAGCTTTCTTT
TRBJ1-3	NA	TRBV7-9	once	CASSPTNTIYF	TGTGCCAGCAGCCCTACAAACACCATATATTTT
TRBJ2-7	TRBD2	TRBV4-1	NA	CASSHGLAGPPSYEQYF	TGCGCCAGCAGCCATGGACTAGCGGGCCCACCCTCCTACGAGCAGTACTTC
TRBJ2-1	NA	TRBV14	once	CASSQGGSRPSSYNEQFF	TGTGCCAGCAGCCAAGGAGGTAGCCGTCCTAGCTCCTACAATGAGCAGTTCTTC
TRBJ1-3	TRBD1	TRBV29-1	once	CSVRFQGASGNTIYF	TGCAGCGTCCGATTCCAGGGGGCCTCTGGAAACACCATATATTTT
TRBJ1-5	TRBD1	TRBV19	NA	CASNSSPGQGLPQHF	TGTGCCAGTAACTCCTCACCGGGACAGGGACTGCCCCAGCATTTT
TRBJ1-1	NA	TRBV12-3/TRBV12-4	NA	CASSLSGNTEAFF	TGTGCCAGCAGCTTGTCGGGAAACACTGAAGCTTTCTTT
TRBJ2-7	TRBD2	TRBV29-1	NA	CSASSSGGAAFEYF	TGCAGCGCCTCCTCTAGCGGGGGGGCCGCGTTTGAGTACTTC
TRBJ1-1	NA	TRBV10-1	NA	CASSESETEAFF	TGCGCCAGCAGTGAGTCGGAGACTGAAGCTTTCTTT
TRBJ1-1	TRBD1	TRBV5-1	NA	CASSPMGQMNTEAFF	TGCGCCAGCAGCCCAATGGGACAGATGAACACTGAAGCTTTCTTT
TRBJ1-2	TRBD1	TRBV19	NA	CASSSYPGQGASYGYTF	TGTGCCAGTAGTTCCTACCCGGGACAGGGGGCCAGCTATGGCTACACCTTC
TRBJ1-1	NA	TRBV19	NA	CASPRVSGTEAFF	TGTGCCTCCCCGCGGGTATCAGGCACTGAAGCTTTCTTT
TRBJ1-5	TRBD1	TRBV5-5	NA	CASSAAGTGFQPQHF	TGTGCCAGCAGCGCCGCCGGGACAGGGTTTCAGCCCCAGCATTTT
TRBJ2-7	NA	TRBV18	once	CASSRTTNTYEQYF	TGTGCCAGCTCACGTACGACAAACACCTACGAGCAGTACTTC
TRBJ2-2	TRBD2	TRBV24-1	once	CATAGGGRGTGELFF	TGTGCCACCGCTGGGGGGGGACGTGGCACCGGGGAGCTGTTTTTT
TRBJ1-6	NA	TRBV6-5	NA	CASSYSWAGLNSPLHF	TGTGCCAGCAGTTACTCCTGGGCAGGGCTAAATTCACCCCTCCACTTT
TRBJ1-1	TRBD1	TRBV6-5	once	CASSRTGVNTEAFF	TGTGCCAGCTCACGTACAGGGGTTAACACTGAAGCTTTCTTT
TRBJ1-6	NA	TRBV12-3/TRBV12-4	NA	CASRQGRSPLHF	TGTGCCAGCAGACAGGGCCGATCACCCCTCCACTTT
TRBJ1-5	TRBD1	TRBV2	NA	CASSEETGVTPQHF	TGTGCCAGCAGTGAGGAGACAGGGGTTACGCCCCAGCATTTT
TRBJ1-4	NA	TRBV29-1	NA	CSARAGPEKLFF	TGCAGCGCTCGGGCAGGGCCTGAAAAACTGTTTTTT
TRBJ1-1	TRBD1	TRBV6-6	NA	CASSTGQPEAFF	TGTGCCAGCAGTACGGGACAGCCTGAAGCTTTCTTT
TRBJ2-5	NA	TRBV28	NA	CASLGGVEETQYF	TGTGCCAGTCTGGGGGGTGTGGAAGAGACCCAGTACTTC
TRBJ2-7	NA	TRBV2	NA	CASSDRVGEQYF	TGTGCCAGCAGTGACAGGGTTGGAGAGCAGTACTTC
TRBJ2-1	NA	TRBV30	few	CAWSAGLGEQFF	TGTGCCTGGAGTGCAGGACTCGGGGAGCAGTTCTTC
TRBJ2-5	NA	TRBV5-8	once	CASSLGFQDISETQYF	TGTGCCAGCAGCTTGGGGTTCCAGGACATCTCAGAGACCCAGTACTTC
TRBJ1-1	TRBD1	TRBV7-9	NA	CASSFLGTGKTEAFF	TGTGCCAGCAGCTTTCTTGGGACAGGGAAGACTGAAGCTTTCTTT
TRBJ2-7	NA	TRBV30	NA	CAWSVSREQYF	TGTGCCTGGAGTGTTAGCCGCGAGCAGTACTTC
TRBJ1-5	NA	TRBV19	NA	CASGGGLGPQHF	TGTGCCTCTGGGGGGGGACTCGGGCCCCAGCATTTT
TRBJ1-6	TRBD1	TRBV5-4	NA	CASSSQQGLNSPLHF	TGTGCCAGCAGCTCCCAACAGGGGTTGAATTCACCCCTCCACTTT
TRBJ2-1	TRBD2	TRBV5-1	once	CASSSTSGGHYNEQFF	TGCGCCAGCAGCTCGACTAGCGGGGGGCATTACAATGAGCAGTTCTTC
TRBJ1-1	NA	TRBV5-1	NA	CASSSQTTKKEAFF	TGCGCCAGCAGCTCACAGACAACGAAAAAGGAAGCTTTCTTT
TRBJ2-1	TRBD2	TRBV19	NA	CASRPLGTSFHNEQFF	TGTGCCAGTAGGCCTCTCGGGACTAGCTTCCACAATGAGCAGTTCTTC
TRBJ2-1	TRBD2	TRBV5-1	NA	CASSSGGSSYNEQFF	TGCGCCAGCAGCTCGGGGGGAAGCTCCTACAATGAGCAGTTCTTC
TRBJ1-1	NA	TRBV2	NA	CASQTGTLNTEAFF	TGTGCCAGCCAAACAGGGACCTTGAACACTGAAGCTTTCTTT
TRBJ2-1	TRBD2	TRBV30	NA	CAWSVRDSGGYNEQFF	TGTGCCTGGAGTGTACGAGATAGCGGGGGTTACAATGAGCAGTTCTTC
TRBJ2-5	TRBD2	TRBV2	NA	CASNLAGGPGETQYF	TGTGCCAGCAATCTAGCGGGGGGGCCAGGGGAGACCCAGTACTTC
TRBJ2-2	NA	TRBV2	few	CASSETGANTGELFF	TGTGCCAGCAGCGAGACCGGGGCGAACACCGGGGAGCTGTTTTTT
TRBJ1-1	NA	TRBV15	NA	CATRVGVITEAFF	TGTGCCACCAGGGTGGGAGTTATTACTGAAGCTTTCTTT
TRBJ2-6	NA	TRBV4-2	NA	CASSRGQATSGANVLTF	TGTGCCAGCAGCAGAGGACAAGCTACATCTGGGGCCAACGTCCTGACTTTC
TRBJ1-2	NA	TRBV10-2	NA	CASSEATLYGYTF	TGCGCCAGCAGTGAGGCAACATTATATGGCTACACCTTC
TRBJ2-4	NA	TRBV23-1	NA	CATQLAKNIQYF	TGCGCCACACAGCTAGCCAAAAACATTCAGTACTTC